This passage covers 27 T cell receptor beta chains from one sample sequenced in a study of beta chain features in type 1 diabetes. The investigators reverse transcribed all of the isolated RNA, so they sequenced expressed TCRB transcripts. Sequencing was performed with immunoSEQ multiplex PCR; in TCRdb, only in-frame clones are kept and a portion is missing. The table records roughly 500,000 clones, 9.5% to 12% of them present only once. Sequencing was done on a sample of naive CD4+ T cells from blood. Receptors were obtained from a woman younger than 35 in good health.

This clone has a handful of counts. This rearrangement joins TRBV7-2 to TRBJ1-1; D unresolved. Per germline, CDR1 SGHTA and CDR2 FQGNSA. Trimming took off 5 bases at V and 7 bases at J, with 17 bases between the two ends. CDR3 length equals 14 residues. CDR3: CASSPQAFSIEAFF. In DNA, the CDR3 is TGTGCCAGCAGCCCCCAGGCCTTTAGTATTGAAGCTTTCTTT.

The chain combines TRBV9 with TRBJ2-3, with TRBD1 matching 8 bases. The V and J ends lost 0 bases and 8 bases, in that order; junction bases with no gene match: 8. This CDR3 contains 15 residues. Germline-derived CDR1 and CDR2 are SGDLS and YYNGEE. CDR3 nucleotides: TGTGCCAGCAGCGTAGGACAGGGGTCGGAAGGTACGCAGTATTTT. Encoded protein: CASSVGQGSEGTQYF.

The chain has TRBV7-3 and TRBJ2-1; D is unresolved. Germline V gene lookup returns CDR1 SGHTA and CDR2 FQGTGA. CDR3 length equals 13 residues. Trimming stripped 1 base from V and 7 bases from J, with 8 bases between. The DNA of the CDR3 is TGTGCCAGCAGCTTAAGGTCCGCAAATGAGCAGTTCTTC. This encodes CASSLRSANEQFF.

The rearrangement joins TRBV7-2 to TRBJ2-5; the match to TRBD2 covers 8 bases. The CDR3 has 16 amino acids. With V trimmed by 2 bases and J by 5 bases, 10 bases remained unmatched. From germline, CDR1 is SGHTA and CDR2 FQGNSA. CDR3 nucleotides: TGTGCCAGCAGCTTACTTCCCGGGGGGGCCGAGGAGACCCAGTACTTC. This codes for CASSLLPGGAEETQYF.

The chain is built from TRBV19 and TRBJ2-3; D not certain. The CDR3 has 13 amino acids. Trimming took off 1 base at V and 8 bases at J, with 10 bases between the two ends. The V gene's germline CDR1 is LNHDA and CDR2 SQIVND (reference sequence). The CDR3 loop is CASSIVPRGTQYF. CDR3 bases: TGTGCCAGTAGTATAGTACCGCGCGGTACGCAGTATTTT.

This chain joins TRBV9 and TRBJ1-3; tentatively, D is TRBD1 (6 bases). Germline-derived CDR1 and CDR2 are SGDLS and YYNGEE. The germline V and J ends were trimmed by 2 bases and 0 bases, with 9 bases remaining between them. The CDR3 totals 15 residues. The CDR3 region is CASSVADSSGNTIYF. CDR3 coding DNA: TGTGCCAGCAGCGTGGCGGACAGCTCTGGAAACACCATATATTTT.

This clone has only a few counts. The rearrangement uses TRBV6-5 and TRBJ1-1; D is unresolved. V was shortened by 2 bases and J by 8 bases, with 6 bases between the two germline ends. Germline loops: CDR1 MNHEY, CDR2 SVGAGI. CDR3 size: 11 residues. CDR3: CASSYRQEAFF. CDR3 bases: TGTGCCAGCAGTTACAGGCAGGAAGCTTTCTTT.

This clone was observed a few times. V gene TRBV25-1 combines with J gene TRBJ2-1; tentatively, D is TRBD1 or TRBD2 (5 bases each). This CDR3 contains 13 residues. CDR1 MGHDK and CDR2 SYGVNS come from the germline V gene. The V end lost 7 bases, the J end lost 4 bases, and 11 bases lay between the germline ends. CDR3 sequence: CASTRDGYNEQFF. For the CDR3, the DNA is TGTGCCAGCACTCGGGACGGTTACAATGAGCAGTTCTTC.

This clone has more than one count but fewer than ten. The V and J genes are TRBV5-4 and TRBJ2-4, with 8 bases identical to TRBD1. This CDR3 is built from 14 residues. In germline, CDR1 is SGHNT, CDR2 YYREEE (reference sequence). The V segment lost 0 bases and the J segment 9 bases; nucleotides outside the gene matches: 5. The CDR3 is CASSLDRGNRIQYF. The CDR3 DNA reads TGTGCCAGCAGCTTGGACAGGGGGAATCGCATTCAGTACTTC.

The chain carries TRBV29-1 and TRBJ1-3; tentative D call: TRBD1 (5 bases). From germline, CDR1 is SQVTM and CDR2 ANQGSEA. CDR3 length: 13 residues. V dropped 2 bases and J dropped 2 bases, with 7 bases sitting between them. CDR3: CSVESRAGNTIYF. The CDR3 region has the DNA TGCAGCGTTGAATCCAGGGCTGGAAACACCATATATTTT.

The rearrangement links TRBV4-3 to TRBJ2-1; 8 nucleotides line up with TRBD2. From germline, CDR1 is LGHNA and CDR2 YSLEER. The J segment lost 0 bases and the V segment lost 1 base, leaving 8 bases of the junction unmatched. This CDR3 is 18 amino acids long. The CDR3 DNA sequence: TGCGCCAGCAGCCAAGGGGTTAGCGGGGTCTTCTCCTACAATGAGCAGTTCTTC. This sequence encodes CASSQGVSGVFSYNEQFF.

This clone was observed a few times. The chain carries TRBV4-1 and TRBJ1-2, with 8 positions matching TRBD1. This CDR3 region has 16 residues. Germline loops: CDR1 MGHRA, CDR2 YSYEKL. J was trimmed by 4 bases and V by 2 bases; bases with no gene match: 9. The CDR3 nucleotides are TGCGCCAGCAGCCAACCGGCGACAGGGGCTACCTATGGCTACACCTTC. Translated, it gives CASSQPATGATYGYTF.

This clone was picked up a small number of times. The genes are TRBV5-1 and TRBJ2-5; perhaps TRBD2 as D (5 bases). There are 15 residues in the CDR3. V shed 2 bases and J shed 4 bases, with 15 bases lying between them. Germline assignment: CDR1 SGHRS and CDR2 YFSETQ. CDR3 DNA: TGCGCCAGCAGCTTTTCTCGCCCGGCGGGAGAGACCCAGTACTTC. This encodes CASSFSRPAGETQYF.

This clone was detected a few times. The chain carries TRBV9 and TRBJ2-3, with TRBD2 identical over 10 bases. The CDR3 has 15 residues. Losses at the gene ends were 4 bases for V and 6 bases for J; bases not matched to a gene: 8. Germline CDR1 is SGDLS and CDR2 is YYNGEE. CDR3 protein: CASSFLAGVKDTQYF. Here the CDR3 DNA reads TGTGCCAGCAGCTTTCTAGCGGGGGTAAAGGATACGCAGTATTTT.

This clone was found a few times. The CDR3 spells CASSYGTSGRSRETQYF. The CDR3 region has the DNA TGTGCCAGCAGCTACGGGACTAGCGGGAGGTCGAGGGAGACCCAGTACTTC. This chain joins TRBV7-2 and TRBJ2-5, with 15 positions matching TRBD2. The germline gives CDR1 SGHTA, CDR2 FQGNSA. This CDR3 has 17 residues. The ends lost 4 bases at V and 5 bases at J; junction bases unmatched: 8.

This clone was observed a few times. The chain links TRBV30 to TRBJ2-7; 10 nucleotides line up with TRBD1. Germline values: CDR1 GTSNPN, CDR2 SVGIG (reference sequence). This CDR3 has 13 residues. V shed 2 bases and J 7 bases; nucleotides not matched to a gene: 5. The DNA for the CDR3 is TGTGCCTGGAGTCCGGGACAGGGGTGGGAGCAGTACTTC. Its translation is CAWSPGQGWEQYF. Full variable domain (missing parts from reference TRBV30 and TRBJ2-7): SQTIHQWPATLVQPVGSPLSLECTVEGTSNPNLYWYRQAAGRGLQLLFYSVGIGQISSEVPQNLSASRPQDRQFILSSKKLLLSDSGFYLCAWSPGQGWEQYFGPGTRLTVT.

This clone has only a few counts. The V call is TRBV19, the J call TRBJ2-3; 10 nucleotides match TRBD2. V gave up 8 bases and J gave up 0 bases; unmatched junction bases: 8. The CDR3 is 16 amino acids. In germline, CDR1 is LNHDA, CDR2 SQIVND (reference sequence). CDR3 protein: CASAKGLAMSTDTQYF. Written as DNA, the CDR3 is TGTGCCAGTGCTAAGGGACTAGCGATGAGCACAGATACGCAGTATTTT.

This clone was recorded a few times. The chain has TRBV7-9 and TRBJ1-2, with 7 nucleotides matching TRBD1. J gave up 5 bases and V 8 bases, and 8 bases lay outside the gene matches. The CDR3 extends over 13 amino acids. Germline V CDR1 and CDR2: SEHNR, FQNEAQ (reference sequence). This CDR3 reads CASSRDREYGYTF. Written as DNA, the CDR3 is TGTGCCAGCTCCCGGGACAGAGAATATGGCTACACCTTC. Filled out from reference TRBV7-9 and TRBJ1-2, the complete variable domain reads DTGVSQNPRHKITKRGQNVTFRCDPISEHNRLYWYRQTLGQGPEFLTYFQNEAQLEKSRLLSDRFSAERPKGSFSTLEIQRTEQGDSAMYLCASSRDREYGYTFGSGTRLTVV.

A few counts support this clone. The junction differs from germline at one of its ends, possibly a read error. This rearrangement joins TRBV14 to TRBJ1-1, with D possibly TRBD1 on 6 matching bases. The CDR3 has 14 amino acids. CDR1 is SGHDN and CDR2 is FVKESK in the germline V gene. The CDR3 nucleotides read TGTGCCAGCAACCAAGTAGGGGGTGGCACTGAAGCTTTCTTT. This encodes CASNQVGGGTEAFF.

The rearrangement uses TRBV6-5 and TRBJ2-7; D gene uncertain. Trimming left V 2 bases short and J 0 bases short, with 8 bases between. Germline CDR1 and CDR2: MNHEY and SVGAGI. The length of the CDR3 is 14 residues. CDR3 bases: TGTGCCAGCAGTTACAGACGTAACTCCTACGAGCAGTACGTC. This encodes CASSYRRNSYEQYV.

J is TRBJ1-6 and V is TRBV4-1; no clear D gene. The CDR3 is 16 residues long. The V end was cut by 6 bases, the J end by 8 bases, with 20 bases between. Germline V gene lookup returns CDR1 MGHRA and CDR2 YSYEKL. The CDR3 loop reads CASRTTKGRGDSPLHF. DNA of the CDR3: TGCGCCAGCAGGACGACAAAAGGGCGAGGCGATTCACCCCTCCACTTT.

The V call is TRBV5-1, the J call TRBJ2-5, with 9 bases fitting TRBD1. The trim removed 6 bases at V and 5 bases at J, leaving 11 bases unmatched. CDR3 length equals 15 residues. Germline V gene sequence: CDR1 SGHRS, CDR2 YFSETQ. The DNA of the CDR3 is TGCGCCAGCACAAGGACCGGACAGGGGAGGGAGACCCAGTACTTC. Protein: CASTRTGQGRETQYF.

The chain couples TRBV7-9 to TRBJ2-3; 8 bases map to TRBD1. The CDR3 totals 15 residues. From germline, CDR1 is SEHNR and CDR2 FQNEAQ (reference sequence). V lost 3 bases to trimming and J lost 1 base; unmatched junction nucleotides: 3. The CDR3, as DNA: TGTGCCAGCAGCTTGATGGGACAGGGCACAGATACGCAGTATTTT. It yields the protein CASSLMGQGTDTQYF. Full variable domain (remainder filled in from reference TRBV7-9 and TRBJ2-3): DTGVSQNPRHKITKRGQNVTFRCDPISEHNRLYWYRQTLGQGPEFLTYFQNEAQLEKSRLLSDRFSAERPKGSFSTLEIQRTEQGDSAMYLCASSLMGQGTDTQYFGPGTRLTVL.

This sequence joins TRBV18 and TRBJ2-7; D may be TRBD1 or TRBD2 (5 bases each). The CDR3 totals 12 residues. Germline values: CDR1 KGHSH, CDR2 LQKENI. Trimming stripped 2 bases from V and 6 bases from J, with 8 bases between. The CDR3, as DNA: TGTGCCAGCTCACCAAGAGGGGTCGAGCAGTACGTC. Protein: CASSPRGVEQYV.

This clone has more than one count but fewer than ten. The chain uses TRBV28 and TRBJ1-5; tentatively, D is TRBD1 (6 bases). Germline-derived CDR1 and CDR2 are MDHEN and SYDVKM. Between the trimmed V and J ends, which lost 3 bases and 0 bases, there was a span of 9 bases. This CDR3 region has 15 residues. CDR3 residues: CASSFRGSSNQPQHF. CDR3 coding DNA: TGTGCCAGCAGTTTTAGGGGGAGTAGCAATCAGCCCCAGCATTTT.

This clone came up a few times. The rearrangement uses TRBV28 and TRBJ2-6, with D unclear. Germline V CDR1 and CDR2: MDHEN, SYDVKM. The CDR3 consists of 14 residues. With 6 bases removed from V and 1 base from J, the gap between germline ends came to 7 bases. The CDR3 region is CASSERSGANVLTF. The CDR3 bases are TGTGCCAGCAGCGAGAGGTCTGGGGCCAACGTCCTGACTTTC.

J is TRBJ1-2 and V is TRBV29-1, with 8 bases that match TRBD1. The CDR3 is 18 residues long. Trimming removed 4 bases from V and 3 bases from J; junction bases left unmatched: 19. Per the germline V gene, CDR1 is SQVTM and CDR2 is ANQGSEA. Here the CDR3 reads CSVVPSDRAAEDYYGYTF. The CDR3 bases are TGCAGCGTTGTCCCCTCGGACAGGGCTGCCGAGGATTACTATGGCTACACCTTC. The full variable domain, its missing parts supplied by reference TRBV29-1 and TRBJ1-2, is SAVISQKPSRDICQRGTSLTIQCQVDSQVTMMFWYRQQPGQSLTLIATANQGSEATYESGFVIDKFPISRPNLTFSTLTVSNMSPEDSSIYLCSVVPSDRAAEDYYGYTFGSGTRLTVV.